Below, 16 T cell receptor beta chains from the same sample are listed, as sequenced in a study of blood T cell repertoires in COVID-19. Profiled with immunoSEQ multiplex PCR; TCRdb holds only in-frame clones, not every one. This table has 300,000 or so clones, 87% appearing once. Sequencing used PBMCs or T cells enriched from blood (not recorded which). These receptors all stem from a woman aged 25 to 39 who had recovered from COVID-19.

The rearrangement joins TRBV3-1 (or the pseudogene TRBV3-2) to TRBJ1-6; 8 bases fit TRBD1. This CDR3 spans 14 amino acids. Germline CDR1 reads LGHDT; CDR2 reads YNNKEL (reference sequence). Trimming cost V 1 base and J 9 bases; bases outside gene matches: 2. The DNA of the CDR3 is TGTGCCAGCAGCCAAGTACAGGGGGTTTCACCCCTCCACTTT. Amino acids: CASSQVQGVSPLHF.

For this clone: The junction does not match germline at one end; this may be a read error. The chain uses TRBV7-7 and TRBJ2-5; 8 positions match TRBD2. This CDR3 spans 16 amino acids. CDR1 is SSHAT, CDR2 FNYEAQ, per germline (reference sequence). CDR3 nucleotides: TGTGCTAGCAGCTACGGGGGGGCCGGTTACGGGGAGACCCAGTACTTC. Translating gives CASSYGGAGYGETQYF.

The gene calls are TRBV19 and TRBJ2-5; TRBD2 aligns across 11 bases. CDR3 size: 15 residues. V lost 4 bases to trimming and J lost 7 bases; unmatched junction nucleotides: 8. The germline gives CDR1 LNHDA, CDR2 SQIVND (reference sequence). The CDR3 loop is CASSTIAGGMGTQYF. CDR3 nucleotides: TGTGCCAGTAGTACCATAGCGGGGGGGATGGGGACCCAGTACTTC. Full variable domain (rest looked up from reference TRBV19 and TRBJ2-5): DGGITQSPKYLFRKEGQNVTLSCEQNLNHDAMYWYRQDPGQGLRLIYYSQIVNDFQKGDIAEGYSVSREKKESFPLTVTSAQKNPTAFYLCASSTIAGGMGTQYFGPGTRLLVL.

CDR3 sequence reads: CASSWGTGNGEQFF. Here the CDR3 DNA reads TGTGCCAGCAGCTGGGGGACAGGGAACGGTGAGCAGTTCTTC. The chain recombines TRBV7-3 with TRBJ2-1, with 9 bases aligning to TRBD1. Trimming cost V 4 bases and J 9 bases; bases outside gene matches: 7. The CDR3 contains 14 residues. The germline CDR1 and CDR2 sequences are SGHTA and FQGTGA.

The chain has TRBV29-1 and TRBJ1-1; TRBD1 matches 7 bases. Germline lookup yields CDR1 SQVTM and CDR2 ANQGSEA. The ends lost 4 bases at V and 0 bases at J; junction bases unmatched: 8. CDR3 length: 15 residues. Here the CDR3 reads CSVGTPGQMNTEAFF. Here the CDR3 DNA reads TGCAGCGTTGGTACCCCGGGACAGATGAACACTGAAGCTTTCTTT.

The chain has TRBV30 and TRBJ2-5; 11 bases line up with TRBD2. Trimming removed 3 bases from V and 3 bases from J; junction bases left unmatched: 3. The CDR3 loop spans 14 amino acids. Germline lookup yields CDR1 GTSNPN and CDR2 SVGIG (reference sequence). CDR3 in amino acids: CAWSRLAGKETQYF. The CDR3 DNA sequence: TGTGCCTGGAGCCGACTAGCGGGGAAAGAGACCCAGTACTTC. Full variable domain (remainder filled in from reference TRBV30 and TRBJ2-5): SQTIHQWPATLVQPVGSPLSLECTVEGTSNPNLYWYRQAAGRGLQLLFYSVGIGQISSEVPQNLSASRPQDRQFILSSKKLLLSDSGFYLCAWSRLAGKETQYFGPGTRLLVL.

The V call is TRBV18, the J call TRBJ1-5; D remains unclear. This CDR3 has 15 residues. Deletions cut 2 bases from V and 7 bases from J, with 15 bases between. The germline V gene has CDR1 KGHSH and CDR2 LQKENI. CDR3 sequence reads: CASSPSVQLGQPQHF. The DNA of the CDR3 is TGTGCCAGCTCACCAAGTGTTCAGCTCGGGCAGCCCCAGCATTTT. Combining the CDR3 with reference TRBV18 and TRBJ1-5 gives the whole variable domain NAGVMQNPRHLVRRRGQEARLRCSPMKGHSHVYWYRQLPEEGLKFMVYLQKENIIDESGMPKERFSAEFPKEGPSILRIQQVVRGDSAAYFCASSPSVQLGQPQHFGDGTRLSIL.

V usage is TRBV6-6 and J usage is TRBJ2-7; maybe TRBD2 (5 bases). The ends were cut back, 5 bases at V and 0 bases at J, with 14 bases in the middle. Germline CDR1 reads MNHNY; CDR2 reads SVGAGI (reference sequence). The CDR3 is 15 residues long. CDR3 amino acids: CASSHGKASSYEQYF. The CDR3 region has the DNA TGTGCCAGCAGTCACGGGAAAGCGAGCTCCTACGAGCAGTACTTC.

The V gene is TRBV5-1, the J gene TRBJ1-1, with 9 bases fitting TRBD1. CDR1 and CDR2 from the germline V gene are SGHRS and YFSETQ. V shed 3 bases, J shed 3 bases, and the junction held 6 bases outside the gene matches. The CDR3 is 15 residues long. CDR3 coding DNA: TGCGCCAGCAGCTCCAACAGGGGGCTGGACACTGAAGCTTTCTTT. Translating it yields CASSSNRGLDTEAFF.

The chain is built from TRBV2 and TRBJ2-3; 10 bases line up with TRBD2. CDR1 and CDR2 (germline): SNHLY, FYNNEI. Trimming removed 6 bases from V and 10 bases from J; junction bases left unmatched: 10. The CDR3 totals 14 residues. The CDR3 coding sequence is TGTGCCAGCAGCCCGGGCCTAGCGGGGGATGCGCAGTATTTT. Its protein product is CASSPGLAGDAQYF.

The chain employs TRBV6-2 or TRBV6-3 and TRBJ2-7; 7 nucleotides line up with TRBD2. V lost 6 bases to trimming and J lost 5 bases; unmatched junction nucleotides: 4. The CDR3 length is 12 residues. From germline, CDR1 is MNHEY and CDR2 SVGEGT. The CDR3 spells CASSWGGDEQYF. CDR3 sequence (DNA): TGTGCCAGCAGCTGGGGGGGGGACGAGCAGTACTTC.

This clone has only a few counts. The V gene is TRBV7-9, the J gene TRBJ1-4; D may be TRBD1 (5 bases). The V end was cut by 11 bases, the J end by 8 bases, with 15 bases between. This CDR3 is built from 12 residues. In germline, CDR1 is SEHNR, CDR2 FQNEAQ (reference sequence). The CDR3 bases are TGTGCCGGCGGGGCCGGTTCAGAAAAACTGTTTTTT. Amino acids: CAGGAGSEKLFF. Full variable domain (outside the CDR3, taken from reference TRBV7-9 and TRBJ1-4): DTGVSQNPRHKITKRGQNVTFRCDPISEHNRLYWYRQTLGQGPEFLTYFQNEAQLEKSRLLSDRFSAERPKGSFSTLEIQRTEQGDSAMYLCAGGAGSEKLFFGSGTQLSVL.

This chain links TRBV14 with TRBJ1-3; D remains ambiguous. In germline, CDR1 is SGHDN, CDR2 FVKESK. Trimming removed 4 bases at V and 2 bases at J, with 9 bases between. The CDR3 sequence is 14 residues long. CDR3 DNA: TGTGCCAGCAGCCTGGGAGGGACTGGAAACACCATATATTTT. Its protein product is CASSLGGTGNTIYF.

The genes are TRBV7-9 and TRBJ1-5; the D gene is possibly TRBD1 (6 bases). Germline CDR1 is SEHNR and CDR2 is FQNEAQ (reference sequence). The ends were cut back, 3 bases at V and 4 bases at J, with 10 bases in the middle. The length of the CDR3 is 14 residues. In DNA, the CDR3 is TGTGCCAGCAGCTTTGGACAGAAAAATCAGCCCCAGCATTTT. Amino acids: CASSFGQKNQPQHF.

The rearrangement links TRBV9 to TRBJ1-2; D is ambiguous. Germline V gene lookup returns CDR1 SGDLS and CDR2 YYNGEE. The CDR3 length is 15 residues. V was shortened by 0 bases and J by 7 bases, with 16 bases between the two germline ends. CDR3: CASSVGVATIGGYTF. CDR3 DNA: TGTGCCAGCAGCGTAGGGGTGGCTACTATTGGTGGCTACACCTTC.

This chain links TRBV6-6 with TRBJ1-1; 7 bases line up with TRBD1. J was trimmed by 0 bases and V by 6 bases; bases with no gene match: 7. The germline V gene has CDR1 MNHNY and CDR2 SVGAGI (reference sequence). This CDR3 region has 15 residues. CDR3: CASRNPGQMNTEAFF. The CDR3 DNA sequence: TGTGCCAGCAGGAACCCGGGACAGATGAACACTGAAGCTTTCTTT.